A single T cell receptor (beta chain) is shown here with its context. The antigen is unknown. This specimen comes from a study of vaccination and CD4 T cells after COVID-19. At the level of the study: Collection of post-COVID samples occurred a median about 100 days after diagnosis, spanning a range of 35 to 161. Samples were taken after vaccination, a median of approximately 72 days after dose two, with a range of 14 to 241.

As to treatment: roughly 10-day PBMC culture with coronavirus spike peptide pools or control peptides (ViraFEST assay). ViraFEST used peptide pools to expand antigen-specific T cells and subsequently sequenced their TCRs. Germline V CDR1 and CDR2: KGHSH, LQKENI. V lost 4 bases, J lost 5 bases, and 5 bases stayed unmatched. The CDR3 has 15 amino acids. Sequencing of cultured CD4+ T cell DNA used the Oncomine TCR Beta short-read assay. The authors extracted genomic DNA from cultured CD4+ T cells. TCRdb ran MiXCR on the PCR reads and lists one entry per CDR3 protein. The data show some 15,000 distinct CDR3 sequences, more than 65% seen once.

The TCR comes from a human donor who had recovered from COVID-19. The rearrangement uses TRBV18 and TRBJ1-6; 7 positions agree with TRBD1. Sequencing used CD4+ T cells from blood, cultured in vitro. CDR3 DNA: TGTGCCAGCTCACGGCGGACAGGAGATAATTCACCCCTCCACTTT. Translating it yields CASSRRTGDNSPLHF.